Shown below are 30 T cell receptor beta chains from a single sample sequenced in a study of blood T cell repertoires in COVID-19. Clones were sequenced by immunoSEQ multiplex PCR, and TCRdb holds only the in-frame ones, with some missing. The sample yields tens of thousands of clones, about three quarters seen once. The specimen was peripheral blood. The receptors originated from a man aged 55 to 70 with acute or convalescent COVID-19.

This clone was found a few times. The genes are TRBV13 and TRBJ2-5; 15 positions match TRBD2. Unmatched junction bases numbered 11, after V lost 1 base and J lost 5 bases. The germline CDR1 and CDR2 sequences are PRHDT and FYEKMQ (reference sequence). CDR3 size: 19 residues. This CDR3 reads CASSLDPFGLAGGHETQYF. The CDR3 DNA is TGTGCCAGCAGCTTAGACCCATTCGGACTAGCGGGAGGGCATGAGACCCAGTACTTC.

The chain is built from TRBV7-8 and TRBJ2-7; D is unresolved. With 1 base removed from V and 0 bases from J, the gap between germline ends came to 7 bases. Germline CDR1 and CDR2: SGHVS and FQNEAQ. The length of the CDR3 is 14 residues. The CDR3 loop is CASSLVSHSYEQYF. The CDR3 DNA reads TGTGCCAGCAGCTTAGTGAGTCACTCCTACGAGCAGTACTTC.

The J gene is TRBJ2-5, the V gene TRBV19, with TRBD1 matching 7 bases. The trim removed 6 bases at V and 1 base at J, leaving 8 bases unmatched. The CDR3 is 15 residues long. Germline V gives CDR1 LNHDA, CDR2 SQIVND (reference sequence). The chain's CDR3 is CASRDKGAAQETQYF. CDR3 nucleotide sequence: TGTGCCAGTAGGGACAAGGGGGCCGCCCAAGAGACCCAGTACTTC.

This clone was recorded a few times. J is TRBJ2-2 and V is TRBV6-4, with TRBD2 matching over 12 bases. Trimming cost V 0 bases and J 4 bases; bases outside gene matches: 0. The V gene's germline CDR1 is MRHNA and CDR2 SNTAGT. The CDR3 has 16 amino acids. CDR3 DNA sequence: TGTGCCAGCAGTGACTCGACTAGCGGGAGCACCGGGGAGCTGTTTTTT. It yields the protein CASSDSTSGSTGELFF.

The chain couples TRBV21-1 to TRBJ2-1; TRBD2 is taken as the D call from the table, unchecked against the DNA. TRBV21-1 has pseudogene status. This CDR3 is built from 15 residues. The CDR3 reads CASSDHRSSYNEQFF. The CDR3 bases are TGTGCCAGCAGCGATCATCGGAGCTCCTACAATGAGCAGTTCTTC.

The V call is TRBV5-1, the J call TRBJ1-1; D may be TRBD1 (6 bases). The CDR3 spans 16 residues. V shed 1 base and J shed 5 bases, with 18 bases lying between them. In germline, CDR1 is SGHRS, CDR2 YFSETQ. For the CDR3, the DNA is TGCGCCAGCAGCTTGTACAGGGCTTCCTCCCAAACTGAAGCTTTCTTT. This gives the protein CASSLYRASSQTEAFF.

The V and J genes are TRBV5-1 and TRBJ2-2; D might be TRBD1 (6 bases). The V and J ends lost 7 bases and 0 bases respectively, with 10 bases between them. This CDR3 spans 14 amino acids. Germline loops: CDR1 SGHRS, CDR2 YFSETQ. In DNA form, the CDR3 reads TGCGCCAGCCAGAGGACAGCGAACACCGGGGAGCTGTTTTTT. Translated: CASQRTANTGELFF. Supplemented by reference TRBV5-1 and TRBJ2-2, the full variable domain reads KAGVTQTPRYLIKTRGQQVTLSCSPISGHRSVSWYQQTPGQGLQFLFEYFSETQRNKGNFPGRFSGRQFSNSRSEMNVSTLELGDSALYLCASQRTANTGELFFGEGSRLTVL.

The chain carries TRBV28 and TRBJ2-7, with D unclear. Germline V gives CDR1 MDHEN, CDR2 SYDVKM. Trimming shortened V by 1 base and J by 6 bases, and 10 bases separated the two germline ends. This CDR3 is built from 13 residues. CDR3 in amino acids: CASSLFGSGEQYF. As DNA, the CDR3 is TGTGCCAGCAGTTTATTCGGGTCCGGCGAGCAGTACTTC.

This clone was observed a single time. V gene TRBV2 combines with J gene TRBJ2-5; 7 positions match TRBD1. The germline gives CDR1 SNHLY, CDR2 FYNNEI. With 7 bases clipped from V and 7 bases from J, the junction kept 9 bases outside the gene matches. This CDR3 has 13 amino acids. Here the CDR3 reads CASTSRDSWTQYF. CDR3 nucleotide sequence: TGTGCCAGCACCAGCCGGGACAGTTGGACCCAGTACTTC.

This clone was seen only a few times. V is TRBV5-5 and J is TRBJ2-5, with 13 positions matching TRBD2. Germline CDR1 reads SGHKS; CDR2 reads YYEKEE (reference sequence). J lost 3 bases, V lost 5 bases, and 4 bases had no gene match. This CDR3 is 15 amino acids long. The CDR3 is CASRSGLAGEETQYF. DNA for the CDR3: TGTGCCAGCAGATCAGGACTAGCGGGAGAAGAGACCCAGTACTTC.

The chain uses TRBV28 and TRBJ2-1, with 7 bases identical to TRBD2. This CDR3 is built from 14 residues. V shed 3 bases, J shed 3 bases, and the junction held 2 bases outside the gene matches. Looked up from germline, CDR1 is MDHEN and CDR2 is SYDVKM. CDR3 sequence: CASSLGGNYNEQFF. CDR3 coding DNA: TGTGCCAGCAGTTTGGGAGGGAACTACAATGAGCAGTTCTTC.

The rearrangement joins TRBV4-3 to TRBJ2-1, with 10 bases aligning to TRBD2. Germline V gene lookup returns CDR1 LGHNA and CDR2 YSLEER. Trimming took 0 bases from V and 5 from J; bases not matched to a gene: 4. The CDR3 extends over 16 amino acids. CDR3 sequence: CASSQDLLAGNNEQFF. The DNA of the CDR3 is TGCGCCAGCAGCCAAGATTTACTAGCGGGAAACAATGAGCAGTTCTTC.

The genes are TRBV7-2 and TRBJ2-5; a possible D gene is TRBD2 (5 bases). V lost 3 bases, J lost 5 bases, and 13 bases lay in between. The CDR3 consists of 14 residues. CDR1 is SGHTA, CDR2 FQGNSA, per germline. CDR3 in DNA: TGTGCCAGCAGCTTCGGGGATCTGAGGGAGACCCAGTACTTC. This translates into CASSFGDLRETQYF.

This clone was seen a handful of times. Other DNA variants within this sample encode the same CDR3. The chain is built from TRBV27 and TRBJ2-7, with 9 bases identical to TRBD2. V was clipped by 5 bases and J by 4 bases; unmatched bases: 6. Germline-derived CDR1 and CDR2 are MNHEY and SMNVEV (reference sequence). The CDR3 loop spans 14 amino acids. This CDR3 is CASSLKGLAYEQYF. Here the CDR3 DNA reads TGTGCCAGCAGTCTAAAGGGACTAGCTTACGAGCAGTACTTC.

The chain combines TRBV5-1 with TRBJ2-1; 8 bases fit TRBD1. V lost 0 bases and J lost 6; bases outside the gene matches: 5. The germline V gene encodes CDR1 SGHRS and CDR2 YFSETQ. The CDR3 runs 15 residues. DNA of the CDR3: TGCGCCAGCAGCTTGGGGCTGGACAGGGTCAATGAGCAGTTCTTC. Translation gives CASSLGLDRVNEQFF.

The chain joins TRBV7-2 to TRBJ2-4; TRBD2 aligns across 7 bases. From germline, CDR1 is SGHTA and CDR2 FQGNSA. This CDR3 contains 19 residues. V lost 1 base and J lost 1; bases outside the gene matches: 13. The CDR3 DNA reads TGTGCCAGCAGCTTAGAGGGCGGGAGTGGTTACAGGGCCAAAAACATTCAGTACTTC. Its translation: CASSLEGGSGYRAKNIQYF.

This rearrangement joins TRBV9 to TRBJ2-7; tentatively, D is TRBD1 (7 bases). The V gene lost 4 bases and the J gene lost 3 bases, with 14 bases spanning the gap. CDR1 is SGDLS, CDR2 YYNGEE, per germline. The CDR3 has 14 amino acids. The CDR3 loop is CASSPGGSGYEQYF. As DNA, the CDR3 is TGTGCCAGCAGCCCAGGGGGTAGCGGCTACGAGCAGTACTTC.

The chain couples TRBV19 to TRBJ1-5; D may be TRBD1 (6 bases). Trimming left V 1 base short and J 5 bases short, with 15 bases between. This CDR3 is 16 amino acids long. Germline V gene sequence: CDR1 LNHDA, CDR2 SQIVND (reference sequence). CDR3 DNA: TGTGCCAGTAGTATAGGGGGGCAGGGGTCTTATCAGCCCCAGCATTTT. Protein: CASSIGGQGSYQPQHF. The full variable domain, rest sourced from reference TRBV19 and TRBJ1-5, is DGGITQSPKYLFRKEGQNVTLSCEQNLNHDAMYWYRQDPGQGLRLIYYSQIVNDFQKGDIAEGYSVSREKKESFPLTVTSAQKNPTAFYLCASSIGGQGSYQPQHFGDGTRLSIL.

This chain joins TRBV4-2 and TRBJ1-5; D possibly corresponds to TRBD1 (5 bases). The length of the CDR3 is 16 residues. Between the trimmed V and J ends, which lost 4 bases and 2 bases, there was a span of 15 bases. Germline V lookup: CDR1 LGHNA, CDR2 YNFKEQ. CDR3 amino acids: CASSPTGGKGNQPQHF. In DNA form, the CDR3 reads TGTGCCAGCAGCCCCACAGGAGGGAAGGGCAATCAGCCCCAGCATTTT.

The chain uses TRBV27 and TRBJ2-7; 8 bases fit TRBD2. With 7 bases clipped from V and 1 base from J, the junction kept 6 bases outside the gene matches. Germline CDR1 MNHEY, CDR2 SMNVEV (reference sequence). This CDR3 has 14 residues. CDR3: CASIGVAGSYEQYF. CDR3 in DNA: TGTGCCAGCATCGGGGTAGCGGGATCCTACGAGCAGTACTTC.

The rearrangement links TRBV6-2 or TRBV6-3 to TRBJ2-3; weak D call: TRBD1 (5 bases). The CDR3 runs 14 residues. The V gene lost 3 bases and the J gene lost 7 bases, with 14 bases spanning the gap. The germline V gene encodes CDR1 MNHEY and CDR2 SVGEGT. CDR3 amino acids: CASSYGAGFNTQYF. CDR3 in DNA: TGTGCCAGCAGTTATGGCGCAGGGTTTAATACGCAGTATTTT.

The chain employs TRBV5-6 and TRBJ1-5; TRBD1 aligns across 11 bases. The V and J ends lost 0 bases and 7 bases, in that order; junction bases with no gene match: 6. Looked up from germline, CDR1 is SGHDT and CDR2 is YYEEEE. The CDR3 contains 16 residues. Written as DNA, the CDR3 is TGTGCCAGCAGCTTGGGTCGGGACAGGGGGTTACAGCCCCAGCATTTT. Encoded protein: CASSLGRDRGLQPQHF.

This chain links TRBV28 with TRBJ1-1, with no clear D. The CDR3 runs to 14 residues. Germline V gives CDR1 MDHEN, CDR2 SYDVKM. V dropped 6 bases and J dropped 3 bases, with 14 bases sitting between them. CDR3 sequence (DNA): TGTGCCAGCAGCCCGCCGAGGGCGGACACTGAAGCTTTCTTT. Its translation is CASSPPRADTEAFF.

The chain employs TRBV2 and TRBJ2-7, with TRBD2 matching 8 bases. V was clipped by 11 bases and J by 4 bases; unmatched bases: 13. The CDR3 is 14 residues long. Germline assignment: CDR1 SNHLY and CDR2 FYNNEI. The CDR3 region has the DNA TGTGCCGTCTCAATAGCGGGAAAGCGGTACGAGCAGTACTTC. Protein product: CAVSIAGKRYEQYF. Together with reference TRBV2 and TRBJ2-7, the CDR3 gives the full variable domain: EPEVTQTPSHQVTQMGQEVILRCVPISNHLYFYWYRQILGQKVEFLVSFYNNEISEKSEIFDDQFSVERPDGSNFTLKIRSTKLEDSAMYFCAVSIAGKRYEQYFGPGTRLTVT.

This clone was observed a single time. The chain recombines TRBV19 with TRBJ2-1, with 7 nucleotides matching TRBD1. V lost 7 bases to trimming and J lost 4 bases; unmatched junction nucleotides: 7. Germline CDR1 reads LNHDA; CDR2 reads SQIVND (reference sequence). The length of the CDR3 is 14 residues. CDR3 loop: CASMDRRTYNEQFF. The CDR3 bases are TGTGCCAGTATGGACAGGCGGACGTACAATGAGCAGTTCTTC.

This chain uses TRBV5-4 with TRBJ2-1; 9 bases are shared with TRBD2. Germline V lookup: CDR1 SGHNT, CDR2 YYREEE (reference sequence). V gave up 0 bases and J gave up 7 bases; unmatched junction bases: 5. The CDR3 is made up of 15 amino acids. The CDR3 nucleotides read TGTGCCAGCAGCTTGGTGTTAGCGGGAGTAAATGAGCAGTTCTTC. Translation gives CASSLVLAGVNEQFF.

CDR3 DNA: TGTGCCAGCAGCTTCCAGGGGAACACCGGGGAGCTGTTTTTT. Protein sequence: CASSFQGNTGELFF. The chain couples TRBV5-5 to TRBJ2-2, with D tentatively TRBD1 (5 bases). V lost 2 bases and J 1 base, leaving 6 bases between the germline ends. Germline V gene data show CDR1 as SGHKS and CDR2 as YYEKEE (reference sequence). The CDR3 runs 14 residues. Looking up the rest from reference TRBV5-5 and TRBJ2-2 gives the full variable domain: DAGVTQSPTHLIKTRGQQVTLRCSPISGHKSVSWYQQVLGQGPQFIFQYYEKEERGRGNFPDRFSARQFPNYSSELNVNALLLGDSALYLCASSFQGNTGELFFGEGSRLTVL.

This rearrangement joins TRBV13 to TRBJ2-1; D may be TRBD2 (6 bases). Germline CDR1 PRHDT, CDR2 FYEKMQ (reference sequence). Trimming left V 2 bases short and J 7 bases short, with 18 bases between. The CDR3 runs to 16 residues. CDR3 nucleotides: TGTGCCAGCAGCTTAAGGCCCGGGAGAGGGTGGAATGAGCAGTTCTTC. Protein sequence: CASSLRPGRGWNEQFF.

This clone came up a few times. The sample contains more than one DNA sequence encoding this CDR3. The chain recombines TRBV2 with TRBJ1-4; D not certain. Germline assignment: CDR1 SNHLY and CDR2 FYNNEI. This CDR3 region has 12 residues. Trimming took 0 bases from V and 8 from J, leaving 4 bases between them. The CDR3 nucleotides read TGTGCCAGCAGTGAAGCGTCGGAAAAACTGTTTTTT. It specifies CASSEASEKLFF.

This clone was observed a few times. This chain links TRBV11-2 with TRBJ1-1, with D unresolved. V was trimmed by 1 base and J by 4 bases, leaving 10 bases between them. Germline V gene sequence: CDR1 SGHAT, CDR2 FQNNGV. The CDR3 length is 14 residues. The CDR3 bases are TGTGCCAGCAGCTTAGTAGCGGACGGCACTGAAGCTTTCTTT. Translation: CASSLVADGTEAFF.